This is a list of T cell receptor beta chains from one sample in a study of blood T cell repertoires in COVID-19. Measured with immunoSEQ multiplex PCR; TCRdb has only the in-frame clones, and not every one. The table shows around 190,000 clones, with 80% to 85% occurring only once. Input material: PBMCs or T cells enriched from blood (not recorded which). The receptors derive from a woman in her 30s who had been exposed to COVID-19. The CDR3 runs from the conserved cysteine through the conserved F or W. D genes are given only for firm matches. Clone size is stated in some rows and not others, as once, few, many or a class when expanded.

V	J	D	size	CDR3	DNA
TRBV15	TRBJ1-3	-	-	CATSREPGQEVGNTIYF	TGTGCCACCAGCAGGGAACCGGGACAAGAGGTTGGAAACACCATATATTTT
TRBV2	TRBJ2-7	-	-	CASKYSRGNEQCF	TGTGCCAGCAAGTACTCCAGGGGTAACGAGCAGTGCTTC
TRBV7-8	TRBJ1-3	-	-	CASSLLWTEIYVDTIYF	TGTGCCAGCAGCTTACTTTGGACAGAAATATACGTAGACACCATATATTTT
TRBV7-9	TRBJ1-2	TRBD1	-	CASSLEIGTGGLFDYGYTF	TGTGCCAGCAGCTTAGAAATTGGGACAGGGGGGTTATTTGACTATGGCTACACCTTC
TRBV3-1/TRBV3-2	TRBJ2-2	-	-	CASSQGVGLSNTGELFF	TGTGCCAGCAGCCAAGGGGTTGGGCTATCGAACACCGGGGAGCTGTTTTTT
TRBV7-2	TRBJ2-6	TRBD1	-	CASSPGQGSGANVLTF	TGTGCCAGCAGCCCGGGACAGGGGTCTGGGGCCAACGTCCTGACTTTC
TRBV27	TRBJ2-1	TRBD2	once	CASSLSPAPASGGDFF	TGTGCCAGCAGTCTTTCCCCTGCTCCAGCGAGCGGGGGCGATTTCTTC
TRBV6-5	TRBJ2-6	-	once	CASSAGETGANVLTF	TGTGCCAGCAGCGCAGGGGAAACTGGGGCCAACGTCCTGACTTTC
TRBV5-5	TRBJ2-1	TRBD2	-	CASSLRTSGDDEQFF	TGTGCCAGCAGCCTAAGGACTAGCGGGGACGATGAGCAGTTCTTC
TRBV10-1	TRBJ1-3	-	-	CASSQAQGGNTIYF	TGCGCCAGCAGTCAGGCCCAGGGTGGAAACACCATATATTTT
TRBV7-9	TRBJ2-7	-	-	CASSLMADSYEQYF	TGTGCCAGCAGCTTAATGGCAGACTCCTACGAGCAGTACTTC
TRBV11-2	TRBJ1-1	-	many	CASSSVPRGTEAFF	TGTGCCAGCAGTTCCGTCCCCCGGGGCACTGAAGCTTTCTTT
TRBV5-5	TRBJ1-2	-	-	CASSSSDSIGYTF	TGTGCCAGCAGCTCCTCGGACAGCATTGGCTACACCTTC
TRBV9	TRBJ1-4	-	-	CASSVTGGDEKLFF	TGTGCCAGCAGCGTAACGGGGGGCGATGAAAAACTGTTTTTT
TRBV6-5	TRBJ2-1	-	-	CASSGVNEQFF	TGTGCCAGCAGCGGGGTGAATGAGCAGTTCTTC
TRBV7-2	TRBJ2-7	-	-	CASSLGRGSYEQYF	TGTGCCAGCAGCTTAGGTAGGGGCAGTTACGAGCAGTACTTC
TRBV7-9	TRBJ2-7	TRBD1	-	CASSGQAYEQYF	TGTGCCAGCAGCGGACAGGCCTACGAGCAGTACTTC
TRBV2	TRBJ1-2	-	-	CASRGDYANYGYTF	TGTGCCAGCAGGGGAGACTACGCCAACTATGGCTACACCTTC
TRBV9	TRBJ2-7	-	-	CASSPSRGAEQYF	TGTGCCAGCAGCCCCTCACGGGGGGCCGAGCAGTACTTC
TRBV5-4	TRBJ1-5	-	-	CASSPEGGANQPQHF	TGTGCCAGCAGCCCGGAAGGGGGGGCGAATCAGCCCCAGCATTTT
TRBV10-1	TRBJ1-2	TRBD1	-	CASSESVTGVGYTF	TGCGCCAGCAGTGAGTCGGTGACAGGGGTCGGCTACACCTTC
TRBV7-6	TRBJ1-1	-	-	CASSPPGQIGTEAFF	TGTGCCAGCAGCCCCCCAGGGCAGATAGGCACTGAAGCTTTCTTT
TRBV9	TRBJ1-2	-	-	CASSVNPQGLDSYGYTF	TGTGCCAGCAGCGTAAATCCACAGGGCCTTGATTCCTATGGCTACACCTTC
TRBV6-5	TRBJ2-3	-	-	CASRVQGTDTQYF	TGTGCCAGCAGGGTCCAGGGCACAGATACGCAGTATTTT
TRBV7-7	TRBJ2-5	TRBD1	-	CASSSDRDETQYF	TGTGCTAGCAGCTCGGACAGGGACGAGACCCAGTACTTC